The next 12 T cell receptor beta chains were all read from a single sample in a study of shared clonotypes between healthy human individuals. CD45RO-negative, CCR7-positively selected cells formed the naive CD8 fraction, excluding terminally differentiated effector memory CD45RA+ cells. The table came from immunoSEQ multiplex PCR; TCRdb's copy has only in-frame clones and leaves some out. The sample lists 2 million to 2.5 million clones, about 95% occurring once. Sequencing was performed on naive CD8+ T cells sorted from blood. These receptors were collected from a man younger than 30 in good health.

The chain recombines TRBV9 with TRBJ2-1; 7 positions match TRBD1. The CDR3 has 15 amino acids. Looked up from germline, CDR1 is SGDLS and CDR2 is YYNGEE. Trimming removed 0 bases from V and 9 bases from J; junction bases left unmatched: 9. CDR3 nucleotide sequence: TGTGCCAGCAGCGTAGGGGCAGGGGGTTTGAGTGAGCAGTTCTTC. The encoded protein is CASSVGAGGLSEQFF.

In this sample, this clone turned up once. CDR3 DNA: TGTGCCAGCAGCCAAGCTTCAGGGCGGCCTGAAAAACTGTTTTTT. Translating it yields CASSQASGRPEKLFF. The genes are TRBV14 and TRBJ1-4, with D possibly TRBD1 on 5 matching bases. In germline, CDR1 is SGHDN, CDR2 FVKESK. The CDR3 extends over 15 amino acids. V lost 1 base to trimming and J lost 7 bases, with 13 bases between them.

The chain joins TRBV6-1 to TRBJ1-5; D call uncertain. The CDR3 totals 13 residues. V was shortened by 5 bases and J by 5 bases, with 10 bases between the two germline ends. Germline CDR1 and CDR2: MNHNS and SASEGT. In DNA, the CDR3 is TGTGCCAGCAGTCCCCAGGTGGATCAGCCCCAGCATTTT. It translates to CASSPQVDQPQHF.

The chain recombines TRBV27 with TRBJ1-1; a possible D gene is TRBD1 (6 bases). This CDR3 contains 14 residues. Trimming pared 3 bases from V and 5 bases from J, leaving 13 bases between. Germline V gene data show CDR1 as MNHEY and CDR2 as SMNVEV (reference sequence). In DNA, the CDR3 is TGTGCCAGCAGTTTTCAGGGGTGGGTGACTGAAGCTTTCTTT. Its protein product is CASSFQGWVTEAFF.

V gene TRBV4-1 combines with J gene TRBJ1-5, with D hard to call. V was cut by 1 base and J by 9 bases, with 13 bases left in between. Germline lookup yields CDR1 MGHRA and CDR2 YSYEKL. The CDR3 extends over 14 amino acids. The DNA for the CDR3 is TGCGCCAGCAGCCAAGCTTCCTTGGGGTGGCCCCAGCATTTT. Amino acid sequence: CASSQASLGWPQHF.

The rearrangement joins TRBV27 to TRBJ2-7, with D possibly being TRBD1 (6 bases). The CDR3 sequence is 15 residues long. The germline V gene has CDR1 MNHEY and CDR2 SMNVEV (reference sequence). V shed 6 bases and J shed 7 bases, with 22 bases lying between them. For the CDR3, the DNA is TGTGCCAGCAGATCGGACGGGGAAGGGGGATGGGAGCAGTACTTC. It yields the protein CASRSDGEGGWEQYF.

The CDR3, as DNA: TGTGCCAGCAGCGTGGCCAGGCCTGGGAACACTGAAGCTTTCTTT. The encoded protein is CASSVARPGNTEAFF. The chain combines TRBV9 with TRBJ1-1; D gene uncertain. V was shortened by 2 bases and J by 1 base, with 12 bases between the two germline ends. Germline V CDR1 and CDR2: SGDLS, YYNGEE. The CDR3 consists of 15 residues.

This clone was counted a single time. The chain joins TRBV27 to TRBJ2-5; 13 bases are a match to TRBD2. Looked up from germline, CDR1 is MNHEY and CDR2 is SMNVEV (reference sequence). Trimming removed 4 bases from V and 2 bases from J; junction bases left unmatched: 7. The CDR3 sequence is 17 residues long. The CDR3 bases are TGTGCCAGCAGTTCCGGACTAGCGGGGGCAAGTCAAGAGACCCAGTACTTC. Translation: CASSSGLAGASQETQYF.

Points on this clone: The sample holds other DNA sequences that translate to the same CDR3. CDR3 residues: CASSLLGENTEAFF. DNA for the CDR3: TGTGCCAGCAGTTTATTGGGGGAGAACACTGAAGCTTTCTTT. The chain recombines TRBV28 with TRBJ1-1; D is possibly TRBD1 (5 bases). V was shortened by 1 base and J by 1 base, with 7 bases between the two germline ends. The CDR3 length is 14 residues. Germline CDR1 MDHEN, CDR2 SYDVKM.

The rearrangement uses TRBV7-6 and TRBJ2-1, with no clear D. Germline CDR1 reads SGHVS; CDR2 reads FNYEAQ. This CDR3 comprises 15 residues. Trimming left V 4 bases short and J 0 bases short, with 10 bases between. The CDR3 spells CASSSEASSYNEQFF. DNA of the CDR3: TGTGCCAGCAGCTCCGAGGCTAGCTCCTACAATGAGCAGTTCTTC.

This chain joins TRBV7-9 and TRBJ1-1; no definite D call. CDR1 SEHNR and CDR2 FQNEAQ come from the germline V gene (reference sequence). The CDR3 is 16 residues long. V dropped 5 bases and J dropped 1 base, with 17 bases sitting between them. The CDR3 DNA sequence: TGTGCCAGCAGCCCCTGGGAAGGGCACGGGAACACTGAAGCTTTCTTT. It encodes CASSPWEGHGNTEAFF.

The rearrangement links TRBV5-1 to TRBJ1-4; D is unclear. The V end lost 0 bases, the J end lost 0 bases, and 12 bases lay between the germline ends. The CDR3 sequence is 17 residues long. The germline V gene encodes CDR1 SGHRS and CDR2 YFSETQ. The CDR3 nucleotides read TGCGCCAGCAGCTTGGACTACGGAACCGCAACTAATGAAAAACTGTTTTTT. Its protein is CASSLDYGTATNEKLFF.